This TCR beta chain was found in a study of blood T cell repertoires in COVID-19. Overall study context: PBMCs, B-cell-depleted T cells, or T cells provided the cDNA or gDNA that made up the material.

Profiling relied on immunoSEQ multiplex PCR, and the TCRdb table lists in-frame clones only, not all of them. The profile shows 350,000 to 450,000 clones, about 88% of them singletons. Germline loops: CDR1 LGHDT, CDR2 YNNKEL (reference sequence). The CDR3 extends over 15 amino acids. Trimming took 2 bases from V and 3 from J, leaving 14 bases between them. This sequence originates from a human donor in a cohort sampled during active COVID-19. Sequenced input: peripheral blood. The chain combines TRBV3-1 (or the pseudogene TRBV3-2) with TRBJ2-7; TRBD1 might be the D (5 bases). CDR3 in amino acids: CASSQKAQGDYEQYF. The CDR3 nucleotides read TGTGCCAGCAGCCAAAAAGCTCAGGGCGACTACGAGCAGTACTTC.